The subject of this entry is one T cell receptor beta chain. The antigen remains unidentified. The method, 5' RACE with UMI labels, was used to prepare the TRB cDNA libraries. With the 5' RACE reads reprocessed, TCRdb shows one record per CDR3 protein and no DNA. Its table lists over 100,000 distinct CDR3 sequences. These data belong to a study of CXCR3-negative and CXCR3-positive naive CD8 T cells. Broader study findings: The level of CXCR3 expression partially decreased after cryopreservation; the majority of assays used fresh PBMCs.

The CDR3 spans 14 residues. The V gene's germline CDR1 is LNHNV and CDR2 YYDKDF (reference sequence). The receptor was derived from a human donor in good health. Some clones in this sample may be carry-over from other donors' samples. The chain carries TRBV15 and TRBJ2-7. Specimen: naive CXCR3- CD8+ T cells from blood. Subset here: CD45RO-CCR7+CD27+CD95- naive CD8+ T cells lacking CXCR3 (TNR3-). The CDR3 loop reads CATSRGEERSEQYF. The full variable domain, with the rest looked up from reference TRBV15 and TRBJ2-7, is DAMVIQNPRYQVTQFGKPVTLSCSQTLNHNVMYWYQQKSSQAPKLLFHYYDKDFNNEADTPDNFQSRRPNTSFCFLDIRSPGLGDTAMYLCATSRGEERSEQYFGPGTRLTVT.